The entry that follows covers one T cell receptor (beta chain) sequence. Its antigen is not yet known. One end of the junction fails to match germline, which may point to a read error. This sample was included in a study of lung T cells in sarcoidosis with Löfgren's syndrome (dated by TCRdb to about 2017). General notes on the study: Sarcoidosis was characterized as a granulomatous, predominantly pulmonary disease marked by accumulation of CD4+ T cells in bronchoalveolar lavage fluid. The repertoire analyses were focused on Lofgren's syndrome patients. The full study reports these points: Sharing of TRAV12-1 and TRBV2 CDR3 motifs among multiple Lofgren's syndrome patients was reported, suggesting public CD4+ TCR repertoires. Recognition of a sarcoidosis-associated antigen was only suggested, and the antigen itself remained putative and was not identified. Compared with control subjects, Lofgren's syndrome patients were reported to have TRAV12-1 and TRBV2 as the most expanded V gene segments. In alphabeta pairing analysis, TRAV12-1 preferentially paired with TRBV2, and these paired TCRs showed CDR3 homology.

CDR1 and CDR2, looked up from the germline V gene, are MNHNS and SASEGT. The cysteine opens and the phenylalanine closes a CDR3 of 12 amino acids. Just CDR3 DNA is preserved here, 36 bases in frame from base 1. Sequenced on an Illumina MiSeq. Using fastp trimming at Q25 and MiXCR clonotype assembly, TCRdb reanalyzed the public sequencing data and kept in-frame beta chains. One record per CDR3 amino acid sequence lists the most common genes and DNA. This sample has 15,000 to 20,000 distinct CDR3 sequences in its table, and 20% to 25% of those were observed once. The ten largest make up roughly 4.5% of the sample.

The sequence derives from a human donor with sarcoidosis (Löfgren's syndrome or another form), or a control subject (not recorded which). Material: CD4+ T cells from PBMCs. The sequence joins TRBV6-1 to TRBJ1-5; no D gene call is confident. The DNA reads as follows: TGCGCCAGCACCTCCGGTGATCAGTCCCAGCATTTT. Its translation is CASTSGDQSQHF.